One and the same sample provided the 3 T cell receptor beta chains below, sequenced in a study of cytomegalovirus exposure and HLA in healthy donors. Use of 60 Vbeta and 13 Jbeta primers characterized the PCR. The table came from immunoSEQ multiplex PCR; TCRdb's copy has only in-frame clones and leaves some out. This table has some 70,000 clones, 77% appearing once. Material for sequencing was PBMCs. The receptors derive from a male donor in good health and CMV-seropositive.

This chain uses TRBV19 with TRBJ2-7; no clear D gene. CDR3 length: 13 amino acids. Germline assignment: CDR1 LNHDA and CDR2 SQIVND (reference sequence). V was trimmed by 3 bases and J by 3 bases, leaving 9 bases between them. This CDR3 is CASSILLSYEQYF. The CDR3 bases are TGTGCCAGTAGTATTCTCCTAAGCTACGAGCAGTACTTC. Based on the CDR3 plus reference TRBV19 and TRBJ2-7, the full variable domain is DGGITQSPKYLFRKEGQNVTLSCEQNLNHDAMYWYRQDPGQGLRLIYYSQIVNDFQKGDIAEGYSVSREKKESFPLTVTSAQKNPTAFYLCASSILLSYEQYFGPGTRLTVT.

This chain connects TRBV2 to TRBJ1-3, with D perhaps TRBD1 (6 bases). The CDR3 contains 15 residues. The germline CDR1 and CDR2 sequences are SNHLY and FYNNEI. V lost 8 bases to trimming and J lost 0 bases, with 14 bases between them. The CDR3 sequence is CASSKTGPSGNTIYF. In DNA form, the CDR3 reads TGTGCCAGCTCTAAGACAGGCCCCTCTGGAAACACCATATATTTT.

The rearrangement joins TRBV10-3 to TRBJ2-3; 7 bases fit TRBD2. Trimming removed 7 bases from V and 2 bases from J; junction bases left unmatched: 6. CDR1 and CDR2 (germline): ENHRY, SYGVKD. The CDR3 spans 14 residues. CDR3 loop: CAITKRGTTDTQYF. CDR3 DNA: TGTGCCATCACGAAGCGGGGAACCACAGATACGCAGTATTTT.